These 32 T cell receptor beta chains originate from one sample sequenced in a study of blood T cell repertoires in COVID-19. Profiling relied on immunoSEQ multiplex PCR, and the TCRdb table lists in-frame clones only, not all of them. The data show about 95,000 clones, with approximately 91% seen just once and roughly 3.5% held by the top ten. The specimen was peripheral blood. The source is a woman in her seventies with acute or convalescent COVID-19.

The chain uses TRBV6-5 and TRBJ1-3; weak D call: TRBD1 (6 bases). There are 13 residues in the CDR3. V lost 10 bases, J lost 2 bases, and 12 bases lay in between. Looked up from germline, CDR1 is MNHEY and CDR2 is SVGAGI. The CDR3 sequence: CANRQAPGNTIYF. In nucleotides, the CDR3 is TGTGCCAACAGACAGGCTCCTGGAAACACCATATATTTT.

The CDR3 is CASSPQLGPGSVGGYTF. The CDR3 nucleotides are TGTGCCAGCTCACCACAACTAGGTCCGGGAAGTGTTGGTGGCTACACCTTC. This chain uses TRBV18 with TRBJ1-2, with D unresolved. Germline V gene lookup returns CDR1 KGHSH and CDR2 LQKENI. The CDR3 contains 17 residues. The V gene lost 1 base and the J gene lost 7 bases, with 22 bases spanning the gap.

This rearrangement joins TRBV5-1 to TRBJ2-4; D is unclear. With 4 bases removed from V and 5 bases from J, the gap between germline ends came to 13 bases. The CDR3 spans 14 residues. Germline V gene sequence: CDR1 SGHRS, CDR2 YFSETQ. DNA of the CDR3: TGCGCCAGCAGCGCCACTAAGGCTCAAAACATTCAGTACTTC. This encodes CASSATKAQNIQYF.

The gene calls are TRBV24-1 and TRBJ2-5, with 10 bases matching TRBD1. V gave up 2 bases and J gave up 4 bases; unmatched junction bases: 12. The CDR3 length is 18 residues. From germline, CDR1 is KGHDR and CDR2 SFDVKD. CDR3 sequence: CATSDSKPGQGHAETQYF. The CDR3 DNA reads as TGTGCCACCAGTGATTCAAAGCCGGGACAGGGGCACGCAGAGACCCAGTACTTC.

V gene TRBV19 combines with J gene TRBJ1-2; D gene uncertain. Per the germline V gene, CDR1 is LNHDA and CDR2 is SQIVND (reference sequence). Trimming pared 1 base from V and 4 bases from J, leaving 7 bases between. This CDR3 region has 13 residues. CDR3 protein: CASSIASGYGYTF. The CDR3 nucleotides are TGTGCCAGTAGTATAGCGAGTGGCTATGGCTACACCTTC.

The V and J genes are TRBV12-3 or TRBV12-4 and TRBJ2-5; D is ambiguous. V was shortened by 5 bases and J by 1 base, with 8 bases between the two germline ends. This CDR3 has 13 amino acids. CDR3 protein: CASSRHGQETQYF. CDR3 nucleotides: TGTGCCAGCAGTAGACACGGCCAAGAGACCCAGTACTTC.

The J gene is TRBJ2-7, the V gene TRBV10-3; D call uncertain. Per the germline V gene, CDR1 is ENHRY and CDR2 is SYGVKD. Trimming took off 8 bases at V and 1 base at J, with 9 bases between the two ends. CDR3 length: 12 residues. CDR3: CAIGDGSYEQYF. The CDR3 DNA sequence: TGTGCCATCGGCGACGGGTCCTACGAGCAGTACTTC.

This rearrangement joins TRBV19 to TRBJ2-1; 11 bases agree with TRBD2. The CDR3 contains 15 residues. The germline gives CDR1 LNHDA, CDR2 SQIVND (reference sequence). V lost 6 bases, J lost 7 bases, and 8 bases stayed unmatched. CDR3 sequence (DNA): TGTGCCAGTAGGGGAACTAGCGGGAGAAGGAATGAGCAGTTCTTC. It encodes CASRGTSGRRNEQFF.

This clone was seen a single time. This chain connects TRBV18 to TRBJ2-5; D might be TRBD1 (6 bases). V shed 4 bases and J shed 0 bases, with 12 bases lying between them. Germline values: CDR1 KGHSH, CDR2 LQKENI. The CDR3 has 15 amino acids. The CDR3 is CASSQATGYQETQYF. CDR3 DNA: TGTGCCAGCTCACAAGCAACAGGGTACCAAGAGACCCAGTACTTC.

This chain connects TRBV19 to TRBJ1-2, with 9 bases lining up with TRBD1. Per the germline V gene, CDR1 is LNHDA and CDR2 is SQIVND (reference sequence). The CDR3 is 15 amino acids. V was clipped by 7 bases and J by 3 bases; unmatched bases: 9. The CDR3: CASTDTGGLHYGYTF. DNA of the CDR3: TGTGCCAGTACCGATACAGGGGGCCTTCACTATGGCTACACCTTC.

The chain couples TRBV25-1 to TRBJ2-3; D possibly corresponds to TRBD1 (6 bases). The CDR3 covers 17 residues. The V gene lost 1 base and the J gene lost 9 bases, with 23 bases spanning the gap. Germline loops: CDR1 MGHDK, CDR2 SYGVNS. The CDR3 here is CASSEFGPQGPTGTQYF. DNA of the CDR3: TGTGCCAGCAGTGAATTCGGCCCACAGGGCCCCACGGGCACGCAGTATTTT.

This chain joins TRBV5-1 and TRBJ1-6; TRBD1 agrees at 9 bases. In germline, CDR1 is SGHRS, CDR2 YFSETQ. The V and J ends lost 4 bases and 10 bases, in that order; junction bases with no gene match: 12. This CDR3 contains 16 residues. The CDR3 nucleotides are TGCGCCAGCAGCCTGGGGGGACAGGGCTCAGGATCACCCCTCCACTTT. Its protein is CASSLGGQGSGSPLHF.

This clone was observed a single time. The rearrangement links TRBV15 to TRBJ2-3, with D unclear. The CDR3 runs 15 residues. V lost 0 bases, J lost 0 bases, and 7 bases lay in between. Germline V gene sequence: CDR1 LNHNV, CDR2 YYDKDF (reference sequence). The CDR3 is CATSRDQASTDTQYF. The CDR3 nucleotides read TGTGCCACCAGCAGAGACCAGGCAAGCACAGATACGCAGTATTTT. Filled out from reference TRBV15 and TRBJ2-3, the complete variable domain reads DAMVIQNPRYQVTQFGKPVTLSCSQTLNHNVMYWYQQKSSQAPKLLFHYYDKDFNNEADTPDNFQSRRPNTSFCFLDIRSPGLGDTAMYLCATSRDQASTDTQYFGPGTRLTVL.

The chain recombines TRBV11-2 with TRBJ2-3; 8 bases match TRBD2. The V gene end was trimmed by 0 bases and the J gene end by 5 bases; junction bases not matched to a gene: 4. Germline V gene sequence: CDR1 SGHAT, CDR2 FQNNGV. This CDR3 contains 15 residues. The CDR3 nucleotides are TGTGCCAGCAGCTTAGATGGGCTAGCGGGAGATACGCAGTATTTT. It yields the protein CASSLDGLAGDTQYF.

The table lists this clone with a few counts. CDR3 DNA sequence: TGCGCCAGCAGCGTGACAGGGCGGAACACTGAAGCTTTCTTT. Amino acids: CASSVTGRNTEAFF. V and J are TRBV5-1 and TRBJ1-1; 7 bases are shared with TRBD1. The CDR3 runs 14 residues. The ends lost 4 bases at V and 1 base at J; junction bases unmatched: 4. CDR1 SGHRS and CDR2 YFSETQ come from the germline V gene.

The rearrangement uses TRBV7-9 and TRBJ1-2; D is unclear. Germline V CDR1 and CDR2: SEHNR, FQNEAQ (reference sequence). CDR3 length: 15 residues. The ends were cut back, 1 base at V and 7 bases at J, with 16 bases in the middle. Written as DNA, the CDR3 is TGTGCCAGCAGCTTAGAGACGGTGAGGGAGAGTGGCTACACCTTC. Amino acid sequence: CASSLETVRESGYTF.

V usage is TRBV13 and J usage is TRBJ2-2; the match to TRBD1 covers 9 bases. The CDR3 loop spans 16 amino acids. V lost 7 bases, J lost 6 bases, and 12 bases stayed unmatched. The V gene's germline CDR1 is PRHDT and CDR2 FYEKMQ (reference sequence). The CDR3 DNA reads TGTGCCAGCACCGAAGGCGGGACAGGGTATCCCGGGGAGCTGTTTTTT. Protein product: CASTEGGTGYPGELFF.

This clone appeared once. The chain employs TRBV9 and TRBJ2-7; perhaps TRBD1 as D (5 bases). Trimming stripped 2 bases from V and 0 bases from J, with 9 bases between. Germline values: CDR1 SGDLS, CDR2 YYNGEE. The CDR3 contains 14 residues. The DNA of the CDR3 is TGTGCCAGCAGCGTGGACACTTCCTCCTACGAGCAGTACTTC. It is translated as CASSVDTSSYEQYF. Using reference TRBV9 and TRBJ2-7 for the parts outside the CDR3, the full variable domain is DSGVTQTPKHLITATGQRVTLRCSPRSGDLSVYWYQQSLDQGLQFLIQYYNGEERAKGNILERFSAQQFPDLHSELNLSSLELGDSALYFCASSVDTSSYEQYFGPGTRLTVT.

This chain uses TRBV10-3 with TRBJ1-1, with D possibly matching TRBD1 (5 bases). CDR1 and CDR2 from the germline V gene are ENHRY and SYGVKD. With 4 bases removed from V and 7 bases from J, the gap between germline ends came to 13 bases. The CDR3 is 13 amino acids. In nucleotides, the CDR3 is TGTGCCATCAGTGCGGGGGGAGCGGGTGAAGCTTTCTTT. It translates to CAISAGGAGEAFF.

The V gene is TRBV19, the J gene TRBJ1-5; 12 bases agree with TRBD1. Germline V gene lookup returns CDR1 LNHDA and CDR2 SQIVND (reference sequence). Trimming cost V 5 bases and J 9 bases; bases outside gene matches: 5. CDR3 length: 14 residues. CDR3 region: CASSPGTGGSPQHF. The CDR3 DNA reads TGTGCCAGTAGTCCGGGGACAGGGGGCTCGCCCCAGCATTTT.

This chain uses TRBV3-1 (or the pseudogene TRBV3-2) with TRBJ1-4, with D maybe TRBD1 (5 bases). V gave up 4 bases and J gave up 1 base, with 16 bases separating them. The V gene's germline CDR1 is LGHDT and CDR2 YNNKEL (reference sequence). The CDR3 consists of 17 residues. The CDR3 reads CASSRATEFRTNEKLFF. The CDR3 region has the DNA TGTGCCAGCAGCCGAGCGACAGAGTTCAGAACTAATGAAAAACTGTTTTTT.

The chain uses TRBV5-4 and TRBJ2-5; TRBD2 might be the D (7 bases). Germline-derived CDR1 and CDR2 are SGHNT and YYREEE (reference sequence). V shed 5 bases and J shed 5 bases, with 16 bases lying between them. CDR3 length: 14 amino acids. CDR3 DNA sequence: TGTGCCAGCAGAAGGGGGGGGGCCCGGGAGACCCAGTACTTC. Protein sequence: CASRRGGARETQYF. Based on the CDR3 plus reference TRBV5-4 and TRBJ2-5, the full variable domain is ETGVTQSPTHLIKTRGQQVTLRCSSQSGHNTVSWYQQALGQGPQFIFQYYREEENGRGNFPPRFSGLQFPNYSSELNVNALELDDSALYLCASRRGGARETQYFGPGTRLLVL.

The rearrangement uses TRBV7-8 and TRBJ2-6; D uncertain. Germline V gene lookup returns CDR1 SGHVS and CDR2 FQNEAQ. The V end was cut by 1 base, the J end by 0 bases, with 10 bases between. The CDR3 spans 17 residues. The CDR3 DNA reads as TGTGCCAGCAGCTTAGGTAGAAGTTCCTCTGGGGCCAACGTCCTGACTTTC. This codes for CASSLGRSSSGANVLTF.

Only one count was recorded for this clone. The chain combines TRBV3-1 (or the pseudogene TRBV3-2) with TRBJ1-1, with 9 bases fitting TRBD1. Germline V gene sequence: CDR1 LGHDT, CDR2 YNNKEL (reference sequence). There are 13 residues in the CDR3. V trimming: 0 bases; J trimming: 12 bases; junction bases outside the gene matches: 5. CDR3: CASSQDGTGTTFF. CDR3 in DNA: TGTGCCAGCAGCCAAGATGGGACAGGGACGACTTTCTTT.

The J gene is TRBJ2-2, the V gene TRBV19, with a tentative D call TRBD2 (6 bases). Trimming stripped 3 bases from V and 2 bases from J, with 10 bases between. Germline CDR1 is LNHDA and CDR2 is SQIVND (reference sequence). The CDR3 has 15 residues. CDR3 nucleotide sequence: TGTGCCAGTAGTATCGGACTAACAAACACCGGGGAGCTGTTTTTT. Translation: CASSIGLTNTGELFF.

The CDR3: CASSVGSGSYNEQFF. The CDR3 region has the DNA TGTGCCAGCAGTGTTGGCAGCGGGAGTTACAATGAGCAGTTCTTC. J is TRBJ2-1 and V is TRBV2; 8 bases map to TRBD2. Unmatched junction bases numbered 6, after V lost 4 bases and J lost 4 bases. Germline CDR1 is SNHLY and CDR2 is FYNNEI. CDR3 length equals 15 residues. Supplemented by reference TRBV2 and TRBJ2-1, the full variable domain reads EPEVTQTPSHQVTQMGQEVILRCVPISNHLYFYWYRQILGQKVEFLVSFYNNEISEKSEIFDDQFSVERPDGSNFTLKIRSTKLEDSAMYFCASSVGSGSYNEQFFGPGTRLTVL.

This chain connects TRBV19 to TRBJ1-5, with a weak D call TRBD1 (6 bases). Per the germline V gene, CDR1 is LNHDA and CDR2 is SQIVND (reference sequence). Between the trimmed V and J ends, which lost 3 bases and 6 bases, there was a span of 9 bases. This CDR3 spans 13 amino acids. The CDR3 DNA follows: TGTGCCAGTAGTATGCAGGGGAGTCAGCCCCAGCATTTT. Its translation is CASSMQGSQPQHF.

The genes are TRBV19 and TRBJ1-1, with D tentatively TRBD1 (6 bases). Germline assignment: CDR1 LNHDA and CDR2 SQIVND (reference sequence). Deletions cut 1 base from V and 0 bases from J, with 12 bases between. This CDR3 has 16 residues. CDR3 loop: CASSIVRTDMNTEAFF. Here the CDR3 DNA reads TGTGCCAGTAGTATAGTTAGGACAGACATGAACACTGAAGCTTTCTTT.

The rearrangement uses TRBV28 and TRBJ1-5; 12 nucleotides agree with TRBD1. The CDR3 sequence is 17 residues long. The V and J ends lost 7 bases and 1 base, in that order; junction bases with no gene match: 8. Germline assignment: CDR1 MDHEN and CDR2 SYDVKM. Here the CDR3 DNA reads TGTGCCAGCAACTCGGGACAGGGGGCGCTGAGCAATCAGCCCCAGCATTTT. This sequence encodes CASNSGQGALSNQPQHF.

J is TRBJ2-7 and V is TRBV28; maybe TRBD2 (6 bases). V lost 8 bases to trimming and J lost 0 bases, with 14 bases between them. The CDR3 covers 14 residues. The V gene's germline CDR1 is MDHEN and CDR2 SYDVKM. The CDR3 is CASGLIAVSYEQYF. In DNA, the CDR3 is TGTGCCAGCGGGCTGATAGCGGTCTCCTACGAGCAGTACTTC.

The rearrangement uses TRBV3-1 (or the pseudogene TRBV3-2) and TRBJ2-1; TRBD2 matches at 8 bases. V was pared by 8 bases and J by 12 bases, with 9 bases of the junction left unmatched. The CDR3 sequence is 12 residues long. The germline CDR1 and CDR2 sequences are LGHDT and YNNKEL (reference sequence). CDR3 DNA: TGTGCCAGCTATGTAGCGGGACGAGGGCAGTTCTTC. This encodes CASYVAGRGQFF.

This clone came up a few times. The genes are TRBV19 and TRBJ1-1; the match to TRBD1 covers 7 bases. The CDR3 totals 14 residues. Per germline, CDR1 LNHDA and CDR2 SQIVND (reference sequence). The V segment lost 1 base and the J segment 4 bases; nucleotides outside the gene matches: 3. CDR3 amino acids: CASSIAQGVTEAFF. CDR3 in DNA: TGTGCCAGTAGTATAGCCCAGGGGGTCACTGAAGCTTTCTTT.